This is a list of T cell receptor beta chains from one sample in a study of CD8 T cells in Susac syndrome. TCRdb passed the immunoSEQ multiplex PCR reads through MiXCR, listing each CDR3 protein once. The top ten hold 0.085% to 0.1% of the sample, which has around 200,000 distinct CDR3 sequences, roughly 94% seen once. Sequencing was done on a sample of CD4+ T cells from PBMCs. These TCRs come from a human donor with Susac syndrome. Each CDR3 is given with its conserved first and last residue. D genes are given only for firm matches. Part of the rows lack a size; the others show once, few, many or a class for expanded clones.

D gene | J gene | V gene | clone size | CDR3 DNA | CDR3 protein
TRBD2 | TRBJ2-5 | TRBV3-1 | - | TGTGCCAGCAGCCCGAGCGGGAGAGAGACCCAGTACTTC | CASSPSGRETQYF
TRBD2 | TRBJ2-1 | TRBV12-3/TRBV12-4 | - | TGTGCCAGCAGTTTAGGGTTAGAACTAGCGGGGTACAATGAGCAGTTCTTC | CASSLGLELAGYNEQFF
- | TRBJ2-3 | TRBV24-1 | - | TGTGCCACCAGTGTACGCACAGATACGCAGTATTTT | CATSVRTDTQYF
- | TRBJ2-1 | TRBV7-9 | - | TGTGCCAGCAGTCAGGCGATATATCGGGGGCGCGGAAATGAGCAGTTCTTC | CASSQAIYRGRGNEQFF
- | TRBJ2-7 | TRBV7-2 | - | TGTGCCAGCAGCTTATGGTATGGAGGGGACGAGCAGTACTTC | CASSLWYGGDEQYF
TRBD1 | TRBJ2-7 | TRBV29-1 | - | TGCAGCGTTCGACAGGGGGCTTCCTACGAGCAGTACTTC | CSVRQGASYEQYF
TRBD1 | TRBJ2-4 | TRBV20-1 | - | TGCAGTGTCAGGGACAGGGCGCACATTCAGTACTTC | CSVRDRAHIQYF
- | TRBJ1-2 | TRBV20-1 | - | TGCAGTGCTAGAGAGGGCAGAGTCAACTATGGCTACACCTTC | CSAREGRVNYGYTF
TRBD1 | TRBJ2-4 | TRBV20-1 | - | TGCAGTGCTAGGGAGACAGGGCCTAAAAACATTCAGTACTTC | CSARETGPKNIQYF
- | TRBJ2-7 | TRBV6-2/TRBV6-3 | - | TGTGCCAGCAGAGGACTGTCCCTCCGTGCAAACGCCTACGAGCAGTACTTC | CASRGLSLRANAYEQYF
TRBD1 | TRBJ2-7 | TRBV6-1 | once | TGTGCCAGCAGTGAGACAGGGATAAGTATCTACGAGCAGTACTTC | CASSETGISIYEQYF
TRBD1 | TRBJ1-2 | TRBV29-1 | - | TGCAGCGTTGGGGGGACAGGGAACTATGGCTACACCTTC | CSVGGTGNYGYTF
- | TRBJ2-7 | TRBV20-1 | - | TGCAGTGCCACGGTCGTTGATTACTCCTACGAGCAGTACTTC | CSATVVDYSYEQYF
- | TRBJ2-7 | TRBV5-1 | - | TGCGCCAGCAGCCCTACAGACTTACCCTCCTACGAGCAGTACTTC | CASSPTDLPSYEQYF
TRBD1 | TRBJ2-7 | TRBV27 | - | TGTGCCAGCAGTTCCACCGGGACAGGGTCCTACGAGCAGTACTTC | CASSSTGTGSYEQYF
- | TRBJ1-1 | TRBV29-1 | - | TGCAGCGTTGTTCTCTTCGGGTCCACTGAAGCTTTCTTT | CSVVLFGSTEAFF
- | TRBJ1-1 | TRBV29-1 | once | TGCAGCGCCATACAGGGAAGCACTGAAGCTTTCTTT | CSAIQGSTEAFF
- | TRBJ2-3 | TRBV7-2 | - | TGTGCCAGCAGCTTAGAACGGGGAACAGATACGCAGTATTTT | CASSLERGTDTQYF
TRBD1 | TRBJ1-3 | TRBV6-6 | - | TGTGCCAGCAGTTACACAGGGGCTTCTGGAAACACCATATATTTT | CASSYTGASGNTIYF
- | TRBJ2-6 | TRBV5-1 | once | TGCGCCAGCCAATTGGACAGCTCTGGGGCCAACGTCCTGACTTTC | CASQLDSSGANVLTF
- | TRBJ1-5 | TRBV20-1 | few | TGCAGTGCTAGCTGGGGGACCCTCAATCAGCCCCAGCATTTT | CSASWGTLNQPQHF
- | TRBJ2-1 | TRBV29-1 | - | TGCAGCGTCGCAGGGGCCGGAACTTACAATGAGCAGTTCTTC | CSVAGAGTYNEQFF
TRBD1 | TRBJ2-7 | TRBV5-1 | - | TGCGCCAGCAGCTTGGTGGCAGGGGGTTTGGGCTACGAGCAGTACTTC | CASSLVAGGLGYEQYF
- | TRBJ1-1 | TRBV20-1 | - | TGCAGTGCTTCTGATGGGTGGAACACTGAAGCTTTCTTT | CSASDGWNTEAFF
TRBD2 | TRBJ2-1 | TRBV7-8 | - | TGTGCCAGCAGCTCAGCGGGAGGAGTTCACAATGAGCAGTTCTTC | CASSSAGGVHNEQFF
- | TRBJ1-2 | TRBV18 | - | TGTGCCAGCTCACCACCGGGGGGACTCAACTATGGCTACACCTTC | CASSPPGGLNYGYTF
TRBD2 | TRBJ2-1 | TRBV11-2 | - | TGTGCCAGCAGCCCCCGAAGACTAGCGGGAAATCACAATGAGCAGTTCTTC | CASSPRRLAGNHNEQFF
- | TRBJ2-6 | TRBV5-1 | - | TGCGCCAGCAGTAACGGGACATCTGGGGCCAACGTCCTGACTTTC | CASSNGTSGANVLTF